These 16 T cell receptor beta chains came from one sample sequenced in a study of shared clonotypes between healthy human individuals. Data came from immunoSEQ multiplex PCR; TCRdb stores just in-frame clones and leaves some out. The data contain around 1,000,000 clones, 77% of them singletons. The sequenced sample was memory CD4+ T cells from PBMCs. Subset given: CD45RA-negative fraction. The receptors originated from a man aged 18 to 29 in good health. Some clones in this sample may be carry-over from other donors' samples.

This chain joins TRBV5-1 and TRBJ2-3, with 9 bases that match TRBD2. V was pared by 0 bases and J by 4 bases, with 6 bases of the junction left unmatched. There are 16 residues in the CDR3. Germline CDR1 reads SGHRS; CDR2 reads YFSETQ. The CDR3 region is CASSLGGSGSADTQYF. CDR3 coding DNA: TGCGCCAGCAGCTTGGGCGGTAGCGGGAGCGCAGATACGCAGTATTTT.

As for this clone: The same CDR3 arises from other DNA sequences in this sample as well. The chain links TRBV2 to TRBJ2-3; D uncertain. CDR3 length: 11 residues. Looked up from germline, CDR1 is SNHLY and CDR2 is FYNNEI. Between the trimmed V and J ends, which lost 5 bases and 3 bases, there was a span of 3 bases. CDR3 residues: CASSRTDTQYF. The CDR3 DNA follows: TGTGCCAGCAGTCGAACAGATACGCAGTATTTT.

The genes are TRBV7-3 and TRBJ2-1, with D unresolved. In germline, CDR1 is SGHTA, CDR2 FQGTGA. This CDR3 comprises 14 residues. V was pared by 1 base and J by 2 bases, with 6 bases between. The CDR3 DNA is TGTGCCAGCAGCTTAAATCCCCCCTACAATGAGCAGTTCTTC. It translates to CASSLNPPYNEQFF.

This clone was picked up a small number of times. V gene TRBV30 combines with J gene TRBJ1-1; 9 bases are shared with TRBD1. CDR1 GTSNPN and CDR2 SVGIG come from the germline V gene (reference sequence). The CDR3 loop spans 12 amino acids. Unmatched junction bases numbered 4, after V lost 7 bases and J lost 4 bases. CDR3 coding DNA: TGTGCCTTACGACAGGGGGGCACTGAAGCTTTCTTT. It is translated as CALRQGGTEAFF.

V is TRBV15 and J is TRBJ2-3; possibly TRBD2 for D (5 bases). Germline V lookup: CDR1 LNHNV, CDR2 YYDKDF (reference sequence). V lost 0 bases and J 1 base, leaving 11 bases between the germline ends. CDR3 length: 16 residues. The CDR3 region is CATSRELELGTDTQYF. In DNA, the CDR3 is TGTGCCACCAGCAGAGAGCTAGAACTAGGCACAGATACGCAGTATTTT.

Points on this clone: Other nucleotide sequences in the sample specify the same CDR3. Here the CDR3 reads CASSLAPNTGELFF. CDR3 nucleotides: TGCGCCAGCAGCTTGGCCCCGAACACCGGGGAGCTGTTTTTT. V and J are TRBV5-1 and TRBJ2-2; D unclear. This CDR3 spans 14 amino acids. Per the germline V gene, CDR1 is SGHRS and CDR2 is YFSETQ. Trimming stripped 0 bases from V and 0 bases from J, with 3 bases between.

The rearrangement uses TRBV30 and TRBJ1-2, with D perhaps matching TRBD1 (5 bases). The CDR3 loop spans 13 amino acids. CDR1 and CDR2 (germline): GTSNPN, SVGIG (reference sequence). Between the trimmed V and J ends, which lost 5 bases and 3 bases, there was a span of 13 bases. The CDR3 region has the DNA TGTGCCTGGGGGGGGAGGTGGGACTATGGCTACACCTTC. Its protein is CAWGGRWDYGYTF.

V and J are TRBV5-4 and TRBJ1-4; D is perhaps TRBD1 (6 bases). The CDR3 length is 15 residues. V lost 5 bases and J 0 bases, leaving 11 bases between the germline ends. CDR1 SGHNT and CDR2 YYREEE come from the germline V gene (reference sequence). The CDR3 region has the DNA TGTGCCAGCAGGCTGGACAGTGCAACTAATGAAAAACTGTTTTTT. As protein: CASRLDSATNEKLFF.

The count of this clone is one. The chain uses TRBV7-2 and TRBJ2-7, with TRBD2 matching 10 bases. V lost 6 bases to trimming and J lost 4 bases; unmatched junction nucleotides: 9. The CDR3 covers 15 residues. From germline, CDR1 is SGHTA and CDR2 FQGNSA. CDR3 nucleotide sequence: TGTGCCAGCAGTCTCTCTAGCGGGAGTGTTTACGAGCAGTACTTC. It is translated as CASSLSSGSVYEQYF.

The CDR3 region is CASSQELLSSNEQFF. DNA of the CDR3: TGTGCCAGCAGCCAAGAACTTCTGTCTTCCAATGAGCAGTTCTTC. V is TRBV4-2 and J is TRBJ2-1, with D unresolved. CDR3 size: 15 residues. Per germline, CDR1 LGHNA and CDR2 YNFKEQ. The V end lost 0 bases, the J end lost 6 bases, and 12 bases lay between the germline ends.

A few counts support this clone. V usage is TRBV11-3 and J usage is TRBJ2-7, with 7 bases aligning to TRBD1. There are 13 residues in the CDR3. With V trimmed by 5 bases and J by 3 bases, 4 bases remained unmatched. Germline V gene sequence: CDR1 SGHNT, CDR2 YENEEA. The CDR3 DNA sequence: TGTGCCAGCAGCCAGGGACAGAACTACGAGCAGTACTTC. Translated, it gives CASSQGQNYEQYF.

This sequence joins TRBV11-1 and TRBJ2-1, with TRBD2 matching 9 bases. Per the germline V gene, CDR1 is SGHAT and CDR2 is FQDESV (reference sequence). There are 17 residues in the CDR3. V trimming: 1 base; J trimming: 4 bases; junction bases outside the gene matches: 8. The CDR3 region is CASSLGGASGTYNEQFF. The CDR3 DNA sequence: TGTGCCAGCAGCTTAGGGGGAGCTAGCGGGACTTACAATGAGCAGTTCTTC.

The V and J genes are TRBV28 and TRBJ2-3, with D perhaps matching TRBD2 (5 bases). The CDR3 is 16 amino acids. Between the trimmed V and J ends, which lost 5 bases and 1 base, there was a span of 16 bases. The germline V gene encodes CDR1 MDHEN and CDR2 SYDVKM. CDR3 coding DNA: TGTGCCAGCAGTCAACACAGTGGAGCGGGCACAGATACGCAGTATTTT. It is translated as CASSQHSGAGTDTQYF.

The chain combines TRBV6-6 with TRBJ2-5; 9 nucleotides align to TRBD1. Germline V gene data show CDR1 as MNHNY and CDR2 as SVGAGI (reference sequence). V trimming: 3 bases; J trimming: 2 bases; junction bases outside the gene matches: 1. The CDR3 spans 14 residues. CDR3 in DNA: TGTGCCAGCAGTTATGGGACAGGGCAAGAGACCCAGTACTTC. This gives the protein CASSYGTGQETQYF.

Concerning this clone itself: This sample also contains other DNA sequences that code for the same CDR3. The rearrangement uses TRBV7-6 and TRBJ2-3; D unclear. V dropped 1 base and J dropped 3 bases, with 8 bases sitting between them. CDR3 length: 14 residues. Germline assignment: CDR1 SGHVS and CDR2 FNYEAQ. The CDR3 DNA follows: TGTGCCAGCAGCTTAGGTCTCTCGACAGATACGCAGTATTTT. This codes for CASSLGLSTDTQYF.

The chain is built from TRBV18 and TRBJ1-1; TRBD1 might be the D (6 bases). From germline, CDR1 is KGHSH and CDR2 LQKENI. Trimming left V 1 base short and J 1 base short, with 13 bases between. The CDR3 contains 16 residues. The CDR3 sequence: CASSPLPQTGNTEAFF. Written as DNA, the CDR3 is TGTGCCAGCTCACCACTGCCACAGACAGGGAACACTGAAGCTTTCTTT.